This TCR beta chain came from a study of blood T cell repertoires in COVID-19. Study background: From the United States, Italy and Spain came samples of acute and convalescent COVID-19.

The V gene's germline CDR1 is SGHTS and CDR2 YDEGEE. V lost 2 bases and J lost 3; bases outside the gene matches: 1. CDR3 length equals 13 residues. The authors' processing: It was from reference gene primer amplification that nucleated cell counts were estimated. The protocol was immunoSEQ multiplex PCR, while the TCRdb copy is restricted to in-frame clones and leaves out a portion. V and J calls plus clone size are reproduced from that table; the DNA served to infer D and trimming. The sample records tens of thousands of clones, 88% being singletons. This TCR derives from a man in his 70s with acute or convalescent COVID-19. The sequencing sample was made of peripheral blood. The rearrangement uses TRBV5-8 and TRBJ1-1, with 7 bases fitting TRBD1. Here the CDR3 DNA reads TGTGCCAGCAGCTTCCAGGGGGACACTGAAGCTTTCTTT. Translated: CASSFQGDTEAFF. Variable domain in full (rest from reference TRBV5-8 and TRBJ1-1): EAGVTQSPTHLIKTRGQQATLRCSPISGHTSVYWYQQALGLGLQFLLWYDEGEERNRGNFPPRFSGRQFPNYSSELNVNALELEDSALYLCASSFQGDTEAFFGQGTRLTVV.